This record covers a single TCR beta chain. Its antigen is not known. The data were taken from a study of cytomegalovirus exposure and HLA in healthy donors. The CDR3 extends over 16 amino acids. Germline V gene sequence: CDR1 MRHNA, CDR2 SNTAGT. V was clipped by 0 bases and J by 3 bases, with 13 bases between them. The PCR made use of 60 Vbeta and 13 Jbeta primers. This table comes from immunoSEQ multiplex PCR, and its TCRdb copy is limited to in-frame clones, with some not included. The table shows about 98,000 clones, with around 74% occurring only once. Study-level findings and limits: Productive rates of about 90% or about 30% were seen for most TCR beta V segments in an earlier analysis. The study flagged roughly 150 TCR beta chains as cytomegalovirus-associated. Reportedly, fewer N-insertions than the approximately 650-donor mean appeared in an Asian-associated ancestry cluster in a later analysis.

The clonotype comes from a male donor in good health and CMV-seronegative. The sequencing sample was made of PBMCs. The chain recombines TRBV6-4 with TRBJ2-3, with D maybe TRBD2 (6 bases). CDR3 DNA sequence: TGTGCCAGCAGTGACTCGGGCGGGGCGGTTACAGATACGCAGTATTTT. This translates into CASSDSGGAVTDTQYF.